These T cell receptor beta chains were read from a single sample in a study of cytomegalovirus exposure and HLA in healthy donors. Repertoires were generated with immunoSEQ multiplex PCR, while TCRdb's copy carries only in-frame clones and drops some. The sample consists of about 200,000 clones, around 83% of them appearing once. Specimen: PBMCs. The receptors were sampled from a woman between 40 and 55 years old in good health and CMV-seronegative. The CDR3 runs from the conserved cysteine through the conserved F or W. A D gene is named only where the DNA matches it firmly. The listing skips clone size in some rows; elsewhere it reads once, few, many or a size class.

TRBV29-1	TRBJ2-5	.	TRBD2	TGCAGCGTTGATTTAAGCGGGAGGGGAGATGAGACCCAGTACTTC	CSVDLSGRGDETQYF
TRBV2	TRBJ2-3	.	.	TGTGCCAGCAGTGTGGGGTGGGGCGGGGCTACAGATACGCAGTATTTT	CASSVGWGGATDTQYF
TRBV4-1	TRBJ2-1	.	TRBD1	TGCGCCAGCAGCCAAGTACTCCGGGACAGGGGGTCGTTACAGTTCTTC	CASSQVLRDRGSLQFF
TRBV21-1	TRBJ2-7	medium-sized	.	TGTGCCAGCAGTGGCGGGAGTGTCCCCGAGCAGTACTTC	CASSGGSVPEQYF
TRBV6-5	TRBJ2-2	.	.	TGTGCCAGCAGTCAGGGGCCTAGCGGCGGGGAGCTGTTTTTT	CASSQGPSGGELFF
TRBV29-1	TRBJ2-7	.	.	TGCAGCGCCATAGAGTGGACTGGCGAGCAGTACTTC	CSAIEWTGEQYF
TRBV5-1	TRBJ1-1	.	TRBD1	TGCGCCAGCAGCTCACCGGACAGGGGAGGGACTGAAGCTTTCTTT	CASSSPDRGGTEAFF
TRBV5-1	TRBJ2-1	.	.	TGCGCCAGCAAAACCTTGGCGGGCCGCTCCTACAATGAGCAGTTCTTC	CASKTLAGRSYNEQFF
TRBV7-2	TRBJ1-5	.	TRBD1	TGTGCCAGCAGCTTAGCGACAGGGGTCATGAGCAATCAGCCCCAGCATTTT	CASSLATGVMSNQPQHF
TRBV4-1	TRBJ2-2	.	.	TGCGCCAGCCGCTGGGGCAGGAACACCGGGGAGCTGTTTTTT	CASRWGRNTGELFF
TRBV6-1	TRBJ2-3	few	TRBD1	TGTGCCAGCAGTGCCACCGGGACAGGGGCAGATACGCAGTATTTT	CASSATGTGADTQYF
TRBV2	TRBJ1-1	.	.	TGTGCCAGCAGGGGCACGAGACAGGAGGTGGGAGCTTTCTTT	CASRGTRQEVGAFF
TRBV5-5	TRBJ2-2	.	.	.	CASSFGPGEDTGELFF
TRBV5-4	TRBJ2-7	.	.	TGTGCCAGCAGCTCCGTCCAAATCGGGGTGGTCGGCTACGAGCAGTACTTC	CASSSVQIGVVGYEQYF
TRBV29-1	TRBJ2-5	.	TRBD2	TGCAGCGGGGTGTGGCCTAGCGGGCCGCAAGAGACCCAGTACTTC	CSGVWPSGPQETQYF
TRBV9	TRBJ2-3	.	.	TGTGCCAGCAGCGTCTGGGCGATGAGCTACGCAGATACGCAGTATTTT	CASSVWAMSYADTQYF
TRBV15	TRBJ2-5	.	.	TGTGCCACCAGCAGGCCCTCAGGGGGGCCCCTACAAGAGACCCAGTACTTC	CATSRPSGGPLQETQYF
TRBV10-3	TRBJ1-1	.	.	TGTGCCATCAGGGTAGCCCTGGAGAGCACTGAAGCTTTCTTT	CAIRVALESTEAFF
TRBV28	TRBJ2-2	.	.	TGTGCCAGCAGGTTACAGGTTACCGGGGAGCTGTTTTTT	CASRLQVTGELFF
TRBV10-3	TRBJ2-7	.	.	TGTGCCATCAGTGAGGGGGGCCCCCCAAACGAGCAGTACTTC	CAISEGGPPNEQYF
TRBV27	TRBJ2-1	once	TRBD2	TGTGCCAGCAGACTCCGTAGATCCGGGGAGGGGTACAATGAGCAGTTCTTC	CASRLRRSGEGYNEQFF
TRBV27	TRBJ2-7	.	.	TGTGCCAGCAGTTTAGGGCTGAACTACGAGCAGTACTTC	CASSLGLNYEQYF
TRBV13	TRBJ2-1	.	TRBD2	TGTGCCAGCAGCTTAGGGTTTGGAGGCGGGAGCCCCTACAATGAGCAGTTCTTC	CASSLGFGGGSPYNEQFF
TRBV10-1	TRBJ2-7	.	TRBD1	TGCGCCAGCAGTGACGGGACAGGGGGCCCCTACGAGCAGTACTTC	CASSDGTGGPYEQYF
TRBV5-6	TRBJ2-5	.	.	TGTGCCAGCAGCTTCGAGGGCCGGGGGCAGTACTTC	CASSFEGRGQYF
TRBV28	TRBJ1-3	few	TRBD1	TGTGCCAGCAGTTCCGGACAGGGAGTCTCTGGAAACACCATATATTTT	CASSSGQGVSGNTIYF
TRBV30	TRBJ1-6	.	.	TGTGCCTGGAGTGTTGGACGGGGGTTCACGGGTTCACCCCTCCACTTT	CAWSVGRGFTGSPLHF